This T cell receptor (beta chain) comes out of a study of blood T cell repertoires in COVID-19. Participants were aged 18 to 89 years from 24 US areas. Recovery among Cohort 3 donors was established by two negative PCRs, clearance, or symptom resolution. As processed by the authors: Reference gene primer amplification gave nucleated cell count estimates. Here immunoSEQ multiplex PCR was the method, and the copy in TCRdb shows in-frame clones only, minus some. That table is the source of V, J and clone size, and D and trimming were worked out from the DNA. The repertoire has approximately 500,000 clones, over 75% of them found once; the top ten carry about 2%. The germline V gene encodes CDR1 LNHDA and CDR2 SQIVND (reference sequence). The junction had 4 bases not matched to a gene; V was cut back by 4 bases and J by 4 bases. The CDR3 extends over 15 amino acids.

The source is a woman aged 40 to 55 who had recovered from COVID-19. This chain connects TRBV19 to TRBJ2-6; 7 bases line up with TRBD2. Sequenced sample: PBMCs or T cells enriched from blood (not recorded which). The CDR3 loop is CASSREGTGANVLTF. The CDR3 region has the DNA TGTGCCAGTAGTAGGGAGGGTACCGGGGCCAACGTCCTGACTTTC.